The clone carrying this T cell receptor beta chain has a single count. The CDR3 consists of 16 residues. With V trimmed by 4 bases and J by 4 bases, 10 bases remained unmatched. CDR1 is SNHLY and CDR2 is FYNNEI in the germline V gene. How the authors handled the data: Reference gene primer amplification gave estimated nucleated cell counts. Profiling relied on immunoSEQ multiplex PCR, and the TCRdb table lists in-frame clones only, not all of them. The V and J calls and clone size were taken over from that table, and D and trimming were inferred from the DNA. The table shows a few hundred thousand clones, with about 80% occurring only once. This specimen comes from a study of blood T cell repertoires in COVID-19. Study details: There were acute and convalescent COVID-19 samples, and they came from the United States, Italy and Spain. Sample material is recorded as cDNA or gDNA derived from T cells, B-cell-depleted T cells, or PBMCs.

The source of this sequence is a man aged 25-45 years who had recovered from COVID-19. Sequenced: peripheral blood. J is TRBJ2-1 and V is TRBV2; 7 bases line up with TRBD2. DNA for the CDR3: TGTGCCAGCAGTGCCCCTAGCGGACGCTTGTACAATGAGCAGTTCTTC. This gives the protein CASSAPSGRLYNEQFF.